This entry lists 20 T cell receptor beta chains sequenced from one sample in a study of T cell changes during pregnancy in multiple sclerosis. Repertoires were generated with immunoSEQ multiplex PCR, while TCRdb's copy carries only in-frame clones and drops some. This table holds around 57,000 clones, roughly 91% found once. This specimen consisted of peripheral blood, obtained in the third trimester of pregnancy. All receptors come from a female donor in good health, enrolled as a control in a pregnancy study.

The CDR3 sequence is CASSPPGTSGRDWDTQYF. DNA for the CDR3: TGTGCCAGCAGCCCTCCCGGGACTAGCGGGAGGGATTGGGATACGCAGTATTTT. The rearrangement joins TRBV7-9 to TRBJ2-3; 16 bases map to TRBD2. The junction had 11 bases not matched to a gene; V was cut back by 5 bases and J by 6 bases. Germline CDR1 SEHNR, CDR2 FQNEAQ (reference sequence). The CDR3 length is 18 residues.

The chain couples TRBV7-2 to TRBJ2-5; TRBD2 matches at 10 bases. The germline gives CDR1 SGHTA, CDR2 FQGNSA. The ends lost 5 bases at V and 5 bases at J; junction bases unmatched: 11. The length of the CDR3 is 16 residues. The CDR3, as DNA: TGTGCCAGCAGCCAGCAGATTAGCGGGGGGAGGGAGACCCAGTACTTC. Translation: CASSQQISGGRETQYF.

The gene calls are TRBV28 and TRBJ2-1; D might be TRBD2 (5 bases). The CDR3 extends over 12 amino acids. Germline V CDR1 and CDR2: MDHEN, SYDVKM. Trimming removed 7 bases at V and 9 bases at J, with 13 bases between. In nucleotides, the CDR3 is TGTGCCAGCATCACTCCGGCGGGTGAGCAGTTCTTC. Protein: CASITPAGEQFF.

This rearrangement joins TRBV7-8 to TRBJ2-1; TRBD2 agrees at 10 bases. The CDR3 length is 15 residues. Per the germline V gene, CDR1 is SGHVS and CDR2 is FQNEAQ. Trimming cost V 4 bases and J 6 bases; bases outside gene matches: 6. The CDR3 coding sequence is TGTGCCAGCAGCTCCCGGCTAGCGGGAGTCAATGAGCAGTTCTTC. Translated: CASSSRLAGVNEQFF.

This CDR3 reads CASSIGLAGDGYEQYF. The CDR3 coding sequence is TGTGCCAGCAGCATCGGACTAGCGGGGGACGGCTACGAGCAGTACTTC. V gene TRBV5-4 combines with J gene TRBJ2-7; 13 bases line up with TRBD2. The CDR3 has 16 residues. CDR1 and CDR2 (germline): SGHNT, YYREEE (reference sequence). The V and J ends lost 4 bases and 3 bases, in that order; junction bases with no gene match: 7.

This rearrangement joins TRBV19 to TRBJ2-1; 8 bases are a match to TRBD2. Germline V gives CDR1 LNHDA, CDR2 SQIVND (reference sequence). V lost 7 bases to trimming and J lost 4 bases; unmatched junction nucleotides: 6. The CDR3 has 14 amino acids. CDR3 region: CASIAGRGYNEQFF. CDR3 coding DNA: TGTGCCAGTATAGCGGGAAGGGGGTACAATGAGCAGTTCTTC.

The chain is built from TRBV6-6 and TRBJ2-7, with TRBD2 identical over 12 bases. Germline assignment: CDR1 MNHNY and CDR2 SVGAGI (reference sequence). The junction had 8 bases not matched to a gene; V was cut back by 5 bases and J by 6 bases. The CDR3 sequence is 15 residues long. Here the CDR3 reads CASSDPSGRDPEQYF. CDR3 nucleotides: TGTGCCAGCAGTGACCCTAGCGGGAGGGACCCCGAGCAGTACTTC.

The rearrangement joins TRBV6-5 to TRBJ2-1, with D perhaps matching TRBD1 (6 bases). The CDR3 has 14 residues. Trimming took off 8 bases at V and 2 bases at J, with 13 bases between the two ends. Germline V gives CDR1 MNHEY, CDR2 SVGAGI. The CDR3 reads CASRQAGTYNEQFF. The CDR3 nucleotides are TGTGCCAGCCGACAGGCAGGAACCTACAATGAGCAGTTCTTC.

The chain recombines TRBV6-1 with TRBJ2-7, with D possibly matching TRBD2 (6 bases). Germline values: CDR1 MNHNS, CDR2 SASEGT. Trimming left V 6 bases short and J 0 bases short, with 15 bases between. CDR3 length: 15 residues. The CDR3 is CASRLGTASSYEQYF. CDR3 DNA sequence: TGTGCCAGCAGGCTCGGGACTGCGAGCTCCTACGAGCAGTACTTC.

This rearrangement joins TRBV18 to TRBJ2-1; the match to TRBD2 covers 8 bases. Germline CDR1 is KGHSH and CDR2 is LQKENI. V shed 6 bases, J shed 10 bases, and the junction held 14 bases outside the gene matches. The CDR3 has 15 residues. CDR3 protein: CASSSPGLGLREQFF. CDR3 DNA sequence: TGTGCCAGCTCCAGCCCGGGACTAGGGTTGCGGGAGCAGTTCTTC.

The CDR3 sequence: CASSLEDHSYEQYF. The CDR3 nucleotides read TGTGCCAGCAGCCTTGAGGATCACTCCTACGAGCAGTACTTC. This sequence joins TRBV4-2 and TRBJ2-7; no firm D call. Per the germline V gene, CDR1 is LGHNA and CDR2 is YNFKEQ. Trimming stripped 4 bases from V and 0 bases from J, with 10 bases between. CDR3 length: 14 residues.

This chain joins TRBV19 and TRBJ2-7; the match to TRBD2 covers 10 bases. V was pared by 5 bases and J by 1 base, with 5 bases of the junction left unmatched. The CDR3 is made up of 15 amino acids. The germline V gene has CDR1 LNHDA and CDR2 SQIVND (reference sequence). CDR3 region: CASSLAGVTSYEQYF. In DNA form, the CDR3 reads TGTGCCAGTAGTCTAGCGGGAGTTACATCCTACGAGCAGTACTTC. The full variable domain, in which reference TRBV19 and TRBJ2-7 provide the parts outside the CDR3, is DGGITQSPKYLFRKEGQNVTLSCEQNLNHDAMYWYRQDPGQGLRLIYYSQIVNDFQKGDIAEGYSVSREKKESFPLTVTSAQKNPTAFYLCASSLAGVTSYEQYFGPGTRLTVT.

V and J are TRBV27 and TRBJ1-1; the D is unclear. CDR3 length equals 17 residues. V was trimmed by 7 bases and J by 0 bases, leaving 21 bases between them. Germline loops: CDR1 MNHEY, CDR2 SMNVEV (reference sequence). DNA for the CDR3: TGTGCCAGCATGAGGCCCGGGAGCCGAGCTATGAACACTGAAGCTTTCTTT. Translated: CASMRPGSRAMNTEAFF.

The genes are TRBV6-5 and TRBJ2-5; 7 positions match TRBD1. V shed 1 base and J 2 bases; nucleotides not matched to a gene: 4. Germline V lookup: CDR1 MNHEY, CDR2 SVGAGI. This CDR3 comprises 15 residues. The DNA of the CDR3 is TGTGCCAGCAGTTACTACAGGGGTGGGCAAGAGACCCAGTACTTC. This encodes CASSYYRGGQETQYF.

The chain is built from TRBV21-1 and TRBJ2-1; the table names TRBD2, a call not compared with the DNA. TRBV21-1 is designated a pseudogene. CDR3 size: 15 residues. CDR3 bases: TGTGCCAGCAGCAAAGATGGAAGCGGGATCTGTGAGCAGTTCTTC. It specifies CASSKDGSGICEQFF.

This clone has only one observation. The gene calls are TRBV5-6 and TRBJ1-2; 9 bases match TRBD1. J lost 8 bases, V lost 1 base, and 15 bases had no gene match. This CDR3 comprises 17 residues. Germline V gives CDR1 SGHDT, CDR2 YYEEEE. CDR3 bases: TGTGCCAGCAGCTTGTGGTCCGCTTCCCGACAGGGGGTCGGCTACACCTTC. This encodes CASSLWSASRQGVGYTF.

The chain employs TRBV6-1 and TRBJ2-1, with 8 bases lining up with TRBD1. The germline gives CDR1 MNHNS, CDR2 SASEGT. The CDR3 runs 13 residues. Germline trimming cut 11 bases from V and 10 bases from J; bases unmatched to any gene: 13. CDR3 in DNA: TGTGCCGGATCGCGACAGGGGTCCGGAGAGCAGTTCTTC. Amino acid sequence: CAGSRQGSGEQFF.

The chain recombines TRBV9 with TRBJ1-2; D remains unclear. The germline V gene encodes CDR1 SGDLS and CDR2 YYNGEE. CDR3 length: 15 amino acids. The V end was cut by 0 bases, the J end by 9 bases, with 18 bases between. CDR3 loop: CASSVDTTGILRYTF. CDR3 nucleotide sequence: TGTGCCAGCAGCGTAGATACCACCGGGATACTACGCTACACCTTC.

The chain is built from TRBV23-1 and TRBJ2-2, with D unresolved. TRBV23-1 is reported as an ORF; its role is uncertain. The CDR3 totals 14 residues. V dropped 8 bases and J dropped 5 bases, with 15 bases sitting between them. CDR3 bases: TGCGCCAGCTCTACAGATAACTTTACCGGGGAGCTGTTTTTT. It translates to CASSTDNFTGELFF.

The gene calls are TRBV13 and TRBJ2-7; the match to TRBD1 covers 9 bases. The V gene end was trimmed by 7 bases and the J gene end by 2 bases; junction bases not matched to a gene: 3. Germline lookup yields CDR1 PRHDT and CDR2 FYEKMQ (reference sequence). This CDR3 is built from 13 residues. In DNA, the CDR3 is TGTGCCAGCAAGGGACAGGGAGCCTACGAGCAGTACTTC. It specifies CASKGQGAYEQYF.